Shown below are 10 T cell receptor beta chains from a single sample sequenced in a study of T cell repertoires in cytomegalovirus infection. No cognate antigen is known for these TCRs. MiXCR, run by TCRdb on the reads, gives a single entry per CDR3 protein. The sample carries some 270,000 distinct CDR3 sequences, roughly 21% recorded once. Sample: cultured PBMCs, taken from culture after CMV antigen stimulation. All receptors come from a human donor in good health (CMV status not recorded). Some clones in this sample may be carry-over from other donors' samples.

This sequence joins TRBV7-8 and TRBJ2-1; 8 positions agree with TRBD1. The CDR3 spans 18 residues. V shed 2 bases and J 6 bases; nucleotides not matched to a gene: 15. The germline V gene encodes CDR1 SGHVS and CDR2 FQNEAQ. The CDR3 DNA reads TGTGCCAGCAGCTTAACCCCAGCCGGGACAGGCCTTTTCAATGAGCAGTTCTTC. This sequence encodes CASSLTPAGTGLFNEQFF.

This clonotype has just a few counts. The genes are TRBV27 and TRBJ2-5; a possible D gene is TRBD1 (5 bases). The germline V gene has CDR1 MNHEY and CDR2 SMNVEV (reference sequence). CDR3 length: 15 residues. Trimming took 5 bases from V and 4 from J, leaving 17 bases between them. The CDR3 DNA follows: TGTGCCAGCAGTCCCCGTATCGGCCAGGGAGAGACCCAGTACTTC. Translating gives CASSPRIGQGETQYF.

This clonotype was recorded at least ten times. The chain couples TRBV12-3 or TRBV12-4 to TRBJ1-3, with unresolved D. The CDR3 totals 13 residues. Trimming stripped 2 bases from V and 0 bases from J, with 2 bases between. The CDR3 region is CASSLISGNTIYF. The CDR3 region has the DNA TGTGCCAGCAGTTTAATCTCTGGAAACACCATATATTTT.

Many counts were recorded for this clonotype. The chain joins TRBV12-3 or TRBV12-4 to TRBJ2-2; 11 bases align to TRBD2. The CDR3 contains 15 residues. The V gene end was trimmed by 6 bases and the J gene end by 4 bases; junction bases not matched to a gene: 4. The DNA of the CDR3 is TGTGCCAGCAGGACAGGACTAGCGGGCACCGGGGAGCTGTTTTTT. Translated: CASRTGLAGTGELFF.

The chain recombines TRBV11-2 with TRBJ2-1; a weak D match, TRBD2 (5 bases). This CDR3 has 18 amino acids. Trimming removed 2 bases at V and 0 bases at J, with 17 bases between. Germline CDR1 SGHAT, CDR2 FQNNGV. CDR3 in amino acids: CASSLKPLPGSSYNEQFF. CDR3 DNA: TGTGCCAGCAGCTTAAAGCCCCTCCCGGGGAGCTCCTACAATGAGCAGTTCTTC.

This sequence joins TRBV5-4 and TRBJ2-1; TRBD2 is a possible D gene (6 bases). CDR3 length: 13 residues. V was clipped by 4 bases and J by 6 bases, with 11 bases between them. Germline values: CDR1 SGHNT, CDR2 YYREEE (reference sequence). The CDR3, as DNA: TGTGCCAGCAGCCCGGGACTCATCAATGAGCAGTTCTTC. It yields the protein CASSPGLINEQFF.

This clonotype was counted only a few times. The V call is TRBV28, the J call TRBJ1-1, with 11 bases that match TRBD1. V was clipped by 1 base and J by 6 bases; unmatched bases: 4. CDR3 length equals 15 residues. Per the germline V gene, CDR1 is MDHEN and CDR2 is SYDVKM. CDR3 coding DNA: TGTGCCAGCAGTTTATCGGGACAGGGGGGAGCTGAAGCTTTCTTT. Protein: CASSLSGQGGAEAFF.

As concerns this clonotype: A read error is likely, as this CDR3 ends without the conserved phenylalanine or tryptophan. The J gene is TRBJ2-5, the V gene TRBV12-3 or TRBV12-4; the D gene is possibly TRBD1 (6 bases). V gave up 1 base and J gave up 3 bases, with 6 bases separating them. The length of the CDR3 is 13 residues. CDR3 DNA sequence: TGTGCCAGCAGTTTAGGACAGGAAGAGACCCAGTACTAC. Translating it yields CASSLGQEETQYY.

This clonotype was counted only a few times. This chain uses TRBV19 with TRBJ1-5, with a possible D match to TRBD1 (5 bases). This CDR3 region has 14 residues. The germline V gene encodes CDR1 LNHDA and CDR2 SQIVND (reference sequence). Trimming pared 4 bases from V and 5 bases from J, leaving 12 bases between. The CDR3 is CASSSPDSYQPQHF. The CDR3 DNA is TGTGCCAGTAGTAGCCCCGACAGCTATCAGCCCCAGCATTTT. Variable domain in full (rest from reference TRBV19 and TRBJ1-5): DGGITQSPKYLFRKEGQNVTLSCEQNLNHDAMYWYRQDPGQGLRLIYYSQIVNDFQKGDIAEGYSVSREKKESFPLTVTSAQKNPTAFYLCASSSPDSYQPQHFGDGTRLSIL.

This clonotype has a handful of counts. V is TRBV2 and J is TRBJ2-7, with a possible D match to TRBD1 (5 bases). Deletions cut 7 bases from V and 3 bases from J, with 22 bases between. Germline V gene data show CDR1 as SNHLY and CDR2 as FYNNEI. This CDR3 is 16 amino acids long. The CDR3 sequence is CASTHLWGKNDYEQYV. The CDR3, as DNA: TGTGCCAGCACTCACCTTTGGGGCAAAAACGACTACGAGCAGTACGTC.